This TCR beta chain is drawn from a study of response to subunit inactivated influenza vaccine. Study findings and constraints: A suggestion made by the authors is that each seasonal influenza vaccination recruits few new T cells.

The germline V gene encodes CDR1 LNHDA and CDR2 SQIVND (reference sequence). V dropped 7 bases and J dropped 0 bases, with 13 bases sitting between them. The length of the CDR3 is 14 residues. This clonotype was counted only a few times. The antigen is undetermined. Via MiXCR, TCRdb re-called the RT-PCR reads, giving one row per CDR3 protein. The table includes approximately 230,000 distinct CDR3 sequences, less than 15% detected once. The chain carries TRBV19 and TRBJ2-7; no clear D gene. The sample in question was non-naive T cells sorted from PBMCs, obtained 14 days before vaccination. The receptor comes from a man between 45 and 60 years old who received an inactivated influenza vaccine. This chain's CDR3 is CASKGTPNSYEQYF. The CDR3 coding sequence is TGTGCCAGTAAGGGAACTCCGAACTCCTACGAGCAGTACTTC. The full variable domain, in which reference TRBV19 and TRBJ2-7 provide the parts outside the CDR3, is DGGITQSPKYLFRKEGQNVTLSCEQNLNHDAMYWYRQDPGQGLRLIYYSQIVNDFQKGDIAEGYSVSREKKESFPLTVTSAQKNPTAFYLCASKGTPNSYEQYFGPGTRLTVT.